This T cell receptor beta chain emerged from a study of T cell responses to AZD1222 COVID-19 vaccine. V lost 3 bases and J lost 1, with 6 bases in between. This CDR3 has 13 residues. Germline CDR1 LNHDA, CDR2 SQIVND (reference sequence). Assay used: immunoSEQ multiplex PCR; TCRdb lists only in-frame clones, some missing. The profile shows about 120,000 clones, approximately 89% of them singletons. Points on this clone: Its antigen is undetermined. Within the sample, other DNA sequences also encode this same CDR3.

Study outcomes and limitations: Only after the peak T cell response were repertoires sampled. The sample set comprised mostly white British donors with more females, and clonal diversity was possibly underestimated. Baseline antibody screening turned up just a handful of seropositive AZD1222 recipients.

Material: peripheral blood, obtained on day 0 of AZD1222 vaccination. The rearrangement joins TRBV19 to TRBJ1-1; D unresolved. The TCR was taken from an adult in good health. The CDR3 loop is CASSITGNTEAFF. For the CDR3, the DNA is TGTGCCAGTAGTATTACGGGGAACACTGAAGCTTTCTTT. The whole variable domain, remainder taken from reference TRBV19 and TRBJ1-1, is DGGITQSPKYLFRKEGQNVTLSCEQNLNHDAMYWYRQDPGQGLRLIYYSQIVNDFQKGDIAEGYSVSREKKESFPLTVTSAQKNPTAFYLCASSITGNTEAFFGQGTRLTVV.